This TCR beta chain was identified during a study of beta chain features in type 1 diabetes. Points on this clone: Its antigen remains unidentified.

Study conclusions and caveats: In every one of the four CD4+ subsets, TCRB CDR3s were moderately but significantly shorter in Type 1 diabetes patients.

The CDR3 length is 16 residues. CDR1 and CDR2 (germline): SEHNR, FQNEAQ (reference sequence). Trimming removed 3 bases from V and 3 bases from J; junction bases left unmatched: 11. The entirety of the isolated RNA underwent reverse transcription, so expressed TCRB transcripts were sequenced. The table came from immunoSEQ multiplex PCR; TCRdb's copy has only in-frame clones and leaves some out. The sample has hundreds of thousands of clones, 14% seen once. The chain employs TRBV7-9 and TRBJ2-7; TRBD1 matches 7 bases. The sample taken for sequencing was naive CD4+ T cells from blood. The source is a man in his thirties or forties with type 1 diabetes. Written as DNA, the CDR3 is TGTGCCAGCAGCTTTGGCCCAAGTAGACAGGGCTACGAGCAGTACTTC. This sequence encodes CASSFGPSRQGYEQYF.